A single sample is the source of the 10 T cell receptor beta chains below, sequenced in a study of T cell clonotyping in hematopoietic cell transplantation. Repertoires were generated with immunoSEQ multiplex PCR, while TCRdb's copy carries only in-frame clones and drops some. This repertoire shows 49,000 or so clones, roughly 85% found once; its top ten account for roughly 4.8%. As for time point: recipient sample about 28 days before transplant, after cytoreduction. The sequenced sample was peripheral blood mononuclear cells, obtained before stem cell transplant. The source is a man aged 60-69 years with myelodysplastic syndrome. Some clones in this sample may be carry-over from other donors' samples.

CDR3 in DNA: TGTGCCAGCAGTGGACTAGCGGGGCGCACAGATACGCAGTATTTT. This sequence encodes CASSGLAGRTDTQYF. The rearrangement joins TRBV2 to TRBJ2-3; 11 nucleotides match TRBD2. This CDR3 contains 15 residues. Trimming took 4 bases from V and 1 from J; bases not matched to a gene: 1. Per the germline V gene, CDR1 is SNHLY and CDR2 is FYNNEI.

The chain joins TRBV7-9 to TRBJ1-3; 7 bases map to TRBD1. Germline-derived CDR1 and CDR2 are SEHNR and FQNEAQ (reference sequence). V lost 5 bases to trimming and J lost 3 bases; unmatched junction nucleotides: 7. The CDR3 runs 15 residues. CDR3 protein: CASSPPTGVGNTIYF. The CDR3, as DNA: TGTGCCAGCAGCCCTCCAACAGGGGTTGGAAACACCATATATTTT.

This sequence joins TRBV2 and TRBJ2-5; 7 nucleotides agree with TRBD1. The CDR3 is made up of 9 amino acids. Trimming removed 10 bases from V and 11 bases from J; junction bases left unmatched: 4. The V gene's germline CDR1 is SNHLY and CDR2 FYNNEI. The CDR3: CAIDRDQYF. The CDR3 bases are TGTGCCATAGACAGGGATCAGTACTTC. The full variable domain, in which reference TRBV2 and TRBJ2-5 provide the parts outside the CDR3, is EPEVTQTPSHQVTQMGQEVILRCVPISNHLYFYWYRQILGQKVEFLVSFYNNEISEKSEIFDDQFSVERPDGSNFTLKIRSTKLEDSAMYFCAIDRDQYFGPGTRLLVL.

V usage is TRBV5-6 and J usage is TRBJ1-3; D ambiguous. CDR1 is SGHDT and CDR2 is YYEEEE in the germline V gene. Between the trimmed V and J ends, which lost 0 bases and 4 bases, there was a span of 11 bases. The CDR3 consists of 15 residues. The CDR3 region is CASSLGLGMGNTIYF. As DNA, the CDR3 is TGTGCCAGCAGCTTGGGCCTCGGGATGGGAAACACCATATATTTT. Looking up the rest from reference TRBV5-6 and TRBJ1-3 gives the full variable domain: DAGVTQSPTHLIKTRGQQVTLRCSPKSGHDTVSWYQQALGQGPQFIFQYYEEEERQRGNFPDRFSGHQFPNYSSELNVNALLLGDSALYLCASSLGLGMGNTIYFGEGSWLTVV.

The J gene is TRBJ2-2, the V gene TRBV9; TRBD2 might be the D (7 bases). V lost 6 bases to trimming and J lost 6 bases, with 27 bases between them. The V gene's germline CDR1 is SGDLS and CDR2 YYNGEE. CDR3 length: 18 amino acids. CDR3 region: CASNPWWGGRSSPGELFF. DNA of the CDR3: TGTGCCAGCAACCCTTGGTGGGGGGGCCGTAGTTCCCCCGGGGAGCTGTTTTTT.

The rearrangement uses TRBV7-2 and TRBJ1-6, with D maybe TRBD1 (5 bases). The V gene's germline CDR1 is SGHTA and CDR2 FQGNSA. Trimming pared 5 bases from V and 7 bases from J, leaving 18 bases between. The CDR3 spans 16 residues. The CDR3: CASSLGTEAKNSPLHF. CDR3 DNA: TGTGCCAGCAGCCTCGGGACGGAGGCGAAAAATTCACCCCTCCACTTT.

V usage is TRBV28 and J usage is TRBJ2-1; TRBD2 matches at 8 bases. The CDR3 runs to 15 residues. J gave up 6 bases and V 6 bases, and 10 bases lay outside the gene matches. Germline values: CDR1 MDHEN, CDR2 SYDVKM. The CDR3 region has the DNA TGTGCCAGCAGGGCAGGACTCGCGGGGGGCAATGAGCAGTTCTTC. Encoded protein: CASRAGLAGGNEQFF.

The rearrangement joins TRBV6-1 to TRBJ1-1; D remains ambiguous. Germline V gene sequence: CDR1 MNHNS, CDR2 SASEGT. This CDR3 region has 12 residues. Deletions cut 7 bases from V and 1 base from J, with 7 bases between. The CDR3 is CASNRGNTEAFF. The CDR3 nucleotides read TGTGCCAGCAATCGGGGGAACACTGAAGCTTTCTTT.

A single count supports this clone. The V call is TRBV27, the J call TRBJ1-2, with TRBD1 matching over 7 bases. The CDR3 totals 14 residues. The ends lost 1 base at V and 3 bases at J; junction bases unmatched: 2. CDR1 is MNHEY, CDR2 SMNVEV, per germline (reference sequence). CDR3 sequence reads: CASSLFGQDYGYTF. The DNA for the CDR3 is TGTGCCAGCAGTTTATTTGGACAGGACTATGGCTACACCTTC.

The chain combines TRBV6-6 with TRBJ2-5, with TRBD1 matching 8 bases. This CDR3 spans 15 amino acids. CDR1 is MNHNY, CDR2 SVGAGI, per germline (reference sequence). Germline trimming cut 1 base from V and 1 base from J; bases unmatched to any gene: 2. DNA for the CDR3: TGTGCCAGCAGTTACTTTACAGGGGGCCAAGAGACCCAGTACTTC. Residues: CASSYFTGGQETQYF.